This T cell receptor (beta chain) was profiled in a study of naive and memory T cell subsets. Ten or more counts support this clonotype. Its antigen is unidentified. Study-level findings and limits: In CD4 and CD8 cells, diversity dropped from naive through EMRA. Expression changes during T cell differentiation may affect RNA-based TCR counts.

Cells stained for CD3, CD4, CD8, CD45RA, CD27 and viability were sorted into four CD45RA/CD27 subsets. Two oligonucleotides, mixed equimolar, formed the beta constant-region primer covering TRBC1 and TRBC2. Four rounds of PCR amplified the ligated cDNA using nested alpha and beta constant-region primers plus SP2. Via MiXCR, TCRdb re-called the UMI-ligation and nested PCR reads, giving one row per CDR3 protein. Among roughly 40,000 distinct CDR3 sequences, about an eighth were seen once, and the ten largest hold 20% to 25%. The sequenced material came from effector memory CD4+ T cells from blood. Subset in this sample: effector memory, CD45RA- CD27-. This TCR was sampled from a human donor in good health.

The CDR3 protein is CAIGGDEQFF. CDR3 DNA: TGTGCCATCGGGGGGGATGAGCAGTTCTTC. The chain couples TRBV10-3 to TRBJ2-1; TRBD2 agrees at 7 bases. Germline trimming cut 8 bases from V and 8 bases from J; bases unmatched to any gene: 0. Germline V gene lookup returns CDR1 ENHRY and CDR2 SYGVKD. This CDR3 comprises 10 residues.